Below are 18 T cell receptor beta chains sequenced from a single sample in a study of glioma-infiltrating T cells. Using RNA template, CDR3s of TCR alpha and beta were amplified with iRepertoire arm-PCR. A single record per CDR3 protein comes from TCRdb applying MiXCR to the multiplex PCR reads. The table has about 140,000 distinct CDR3 sequences, more than 35% seen once. Material: glioma tissue, nonneoplastic brain tissue, or PBMCs (not recorded which). Receptors were obtained from a human donor with low-grade glioma or glioblastoma, undergoing nonglioma brain surgery, or in good health (not recorded which).

V usage is TRBV20-1 and J usage is TRBJ2-1; 11 bases map to TRBD2. V was pared by 6 bases and J by 0 bases, with 4 bases of the junction left unmatched. The CDR3 length is 15 residues. CDR1 is DFQATT and CDR2 is SNEGSKA in the germline V gene (reference sequence). The CDR3 loop is CSARLAGSSYNEQFF. Here the CDR3 DNA reads TGCAGTGCCAGACTAGCGGGAAGCTCCTACAATGAGCAGTTCTTC.

V gene TRBV15 combines with J gene TRBJ1-6; D is unresolved. Germline V gene lookup returns CDR1 LNHNV and CDR2 YYDKDF (reference sequence). Trimming removed 1 base from V and 15 bases from J, with 10 bases in between. The CDR3 contains 12 residues. The CDR3 DNA reads as TGTGCCACCAGCAGAGGCACGGCACACCTCCACTTT. This gives the protein CATSRGTAHLHF.

V gene TRBV10-3 combines with J gene TRBJ2-3, with 11 bases matching TRBD1. V trimming: 3 bases; J trimming: 6 bases; junction bases outside the gene matches: 5. Germline CDR1 and CDR2: ENHRY and SYGVKD. CDR3 length: 15 amino acids. The CDR3 DNA reads TGTGCCATCAGTGACGGGACAGGGGGTTGTGATACGCAGTATTTT. Its translation: CAISDGTGGCDTQYF.

At least ten counts were recorded for this clonotype. DNA of the CDR3: TGTGCCACCAGCAGAGATCACGGCACGGGCAATCAGCCCCAGCATTTT. It codes for CATSRDHGTGNQPQHF. The chain combines TRBV15 with TRBJ1-5; no firm D call. Per germline, CDR1 LNHNV and CDR2 YYDKDF (reference sequence). The CDR3 is 16 amino acids. Trimming removed 0 bases at V and 2 bases at J, with 11 bases between.

This clonotype was counted many times. This chain joins TRBV4-3 and TRBJ1-5; D gene uncertain. CDR1 and CDR2 (germline): LGHNA, YSLEER. V lost 1 base to trimming and J lost 4 bases, with 5 bases between them. This CDR3 is 13 amino acids long. The CDR3 DNA reads TGCGCCAGCAGCCAAGCACTAAATCAGCCCCAGCATTTT. This gives the protein CASSQALNQPQHF.

The chain is built from TRBV6-1 and TRBJ2-3; D gene unclear. CDR3 length: 15 amino acids. Germline-derived CDR1 and CDR2 are MNHNS and SASEGT. V lost 1 base and J lost 1, with 9 bases in between. The CDR3 bases are TGTGCCAGCAGTGAAGGTGGGGTCCGCACAGATACGCAGTATTTT. Translating gives CASSEGGVRTDTQYF.

This clonotype was observed a few times. The chain employs TRBV10-3 and TRBJ2-3; D not resolved. V was pared by 6 bases and J by 0 bases, with 4 bases between. Germline V gives CDR1 ENHRY, CDR2 SYGVKD. This CDR3 spans 12 amino acids. The CDR3 DNA reads as TGTGCCATCAGCCCTAGCACAGATACGCAGTATTTT. Its protein product is CAISPSTDTQYF.

This clonotype was counted ten times or more. The chain joins TRBV14 to TRBJ1-1; D ambiguous. Germline CDR1 reads SGHDN; CDR2 reads FVKESK. V was cut by 0 bases and J by 0 bases, with 2 bases left in between. The CDR3 length is 13 residues. As DNA, the CDR3 is TGTGCCAGCAGCCAAGATGTGAACACTGAAGCTTTCTTT. This codes for CASSQDVNTEAFF. The full variable domain, completed using reference TRBV14 and TRBJ1-1, is EAGVTQFPSHSVIEKGQTVTLRCDPISGHDNLYWYRRVMGKEIKFLLHFVKESKQDESGMPNNRFLAERTGGTYSTLKVQPAELEDSGVYFCASSQDVNTEAFFGQGTRLTVV.

On this clonotype itself: The junction departs from germline at one end; a sequencing error may be responsible. The chain has TRBV25-1 and TRBJ2-3; no clear D. The CDR3 is 13 amino acids. Germline CDR1 is MGHDK and CDR2 is SYGVNS. CDR3 coding DNA: TGTGCCGGCAGTGTACACCGCACAGATACGCAGTATTTT. The encoded protein is CAGSVHRTDTQYF.

This clonotype was picked up a small number of times. V and J are TRBV20-1 and TRBJ2-5; D might be TRBD1 (5 bases). Germline CDR1 DFQATT, CDR2 SNEGSKA (reference sequence). Trimming left V 5 bases short and J 0 bases short, with 10 bases between. The CDR3 loop spans 13 amino acids. DNA of the CDR3: TGCAGTGCTCCGAGACAGAACCAAGAGACCCAGTACTTC. This encodes CSAPRQNQETQYF.

The chain is built from TRBV6-1 and TRBJ1-3; D gene uncertain. Germline V gene lookup returns CDR1 MNHNS and CDR2 SASEGT. The V and J ends lost 2 bases and 7 bases respectively, with 9 bases between them. The CDR3 extends over 13 amino acids. The CDR3 sequence: CASSESWRNTIYF. CDR3 bases: TGTGCCAGCAGTGAATCTTGGAGGAACACCATATATTTT.

This clonotype appeared a few times. J is TRBJ1-1 and V is TRBV7-2; TRBD1 aligns across 7 bases. Trimming at V came to 3 bases and at J to 5 bases, leaving 12 bases not matched to a gene. There are 16 residues in the CDR3. The V gene's germline CDR1 is SGHTA and CDR2 FQGNSA. In DNA, the CDR3 is TGTGCCAGCAGCTTGGGTAGGACAGGCTTGGTAACTGAAGCTTTCTTT. Translated, it gives CASSLGRTGLVTEAFF. Full variable domain (outside the CDR3, taken from reference TRBV7-2 and TRBJ1-1): GAGVSQSPSNKVTEKGKDVELRCDPISGHTALYWYRQSLGQGLEFLIYFQGNSAPDKSGLPSDRFSAERTGGSVSTLTIQRTQQEDSAVYLCASSLGRTGLVTEAFFGQGTRLTVV.

This chain uses TRBV15 with TRBJ1-6; D ambiguous. This CDR3 is built from 16 residues. Between the trimmed V and J ends, which lost 0 bases and 4 bases, there was a span of 10 bases. Germline V gene sequence: CDR1 LNHNV, CDR2 YYDKDF (reference sequence). DNA for the CDR3: TGTGCCACCAGCAGAGATCGGCAGTTTTATAATTCACCCCTCCACTTT. As protein: CATSRDRQFYNSPLHF.

A few counts support this clonotype. This CDR3 is CASSLVGGQPQHF. Written as DNA, the CDR3 is TGTGCCAGCAGCTTAGTGGGTGGCCAGCCCCAGCATTTT. This rearrangement joins TRBV7-2 to TRBJ1-5; D ambiguous. Germline V lookup: CDR1 SGHTA, CDR2 FQGNSA. This CDR3 spans 13 amino acids. V lost 1 base to trimming and J lost 7 bases, with 8 bases between them.

This clonotype was detected a few times. The V call is TRBV20-1, the J call TRBJ1-5, with TRBD1 matching 8 bases. CDR3 length equals 13 residues. From germline, CDR1 is DFQATT and CDR2 SNEGSKA (reference sequence). V shed 6 bases, J shed 4 bases, and the junction held 5 bases outside the gene matches. The CDR3 loop is CSASGTGNQPQHF. The CDR3 coding sequence is TGCAGTGCGAGCGGGACAGGAAATCAGCCCCAGCATTTT.

The count of this clonotype is one. The CDR3 reads CSASVPDQPQHF. The CDR3 nucleotides are TGCAGTGCTAGTGTGCCGGATCAGCCCCAGCATTTT. The chain links TRBV20-1 to TRBJ1-5, with unresolved D. CDR1 is DFQATT, CDR2 SNEGSKA, per germline (reference sequence). Trimming took off 3 bases at V and 5 bases at J, with 8 bases between the two ends. CDR3 length equals 12 residues.

This clonotype was detected a few times. The chain uses TRBV29-1 and TRBJ1-1; D gene uncertain. V shed 3 bases and J shed 1 base, with 6 bases lying between them. There are 12 residues in the CDR3. Germline CDR1 reads SQVTM; CDR2 reads ANQGSEA. The CDR3 loop is CSVDGANTEAFF. The CDR3 DNA is TGCAGCGTTGATGGAGCGAACACTGAAGCTTTCTTT.

This clonotype appeared a few times. The chain couples TRBV6-2 or TRBV6-3 to TRBJ2-7; 9 nucleotides align to TRBD1. The V and J ends lost 4 bases and 3 bases, in that order; junction bases with no gene match: 7. This CDR3 region has 15 residues. Germline V gives CDR1 MNHEY, CDR2 SVGEGT. CDR3 loop: CASSSLGTGIYEQYF. Written as DNA, the CDR3 is TGTGCCAGCAGTTCCCTCGGGACAGGGATCTACGAGCAGTACTTC.